Below are 15 T cell receptor beta chains sequenced from a single sample in a study of cytomegalovirus exposure and HLA in healthy donors. This PCR relied on a set of 60 Vbeta primers and 13 Jbeta primers. TCRdb keeps only in-frame clones here, not all; method: immunoSEQ multiplex PCR. The sample includes roughly 100,000 clones, about 71% of them seen just once. The sequenced sample consisted of PBMCs. These receptors all come from a woman between 50 and 59 years old in good health and CMV-seronegative.

V gene TRBV19 combines with J gene TRBJ1-4, with unresolved D. The germline gives CDR1 LNHDA, CDR2 SQIVND (reference sequence). V was shortened by 4 bases and J by 3 bases, with 12 bases between the two germline ends. This CDR3 is 15 amino acids long. The CDR3 here is CASSKFRLPNEKLFF. The CDR3 DNA sequence: TGTGCCAGTAGTAAGTTCCGACTTCCTAATGAAAAACTGTTTTTT.

The rearrangement joins TRBV19 to TRBJ2-7, with TRBD2 matching over 7 bases. V shed 10 bases and J 0 bases; nucleotides not matched to a gene: 6. This CDR3 region has 13 residues. The germline V gene has CDR1 LNHDA and CDR2 SQIVND (reference sequence). As DNA, the CDR3 is TGTGCCACACGGGGGGTTCCCTCCTACGAGCAGTACTTC. The encoded protein is CATRGVPSYEQYF.

The CDR3 nucleotides read TGCAGCGCCCAGCTTGGGACAGGAGAGACCCAGTACTTC. Amino acid sequence: CSAQLGTGETQYF. This chain connects TRBV29-1 to TRBJ2-5; 8 nucleotides align to TRBD1. The junction had 8 bases not matched to a gene; V was cut back by 7 bases and J by 4 bases. The CDR3 loop spans 13 amino acids. Germline values: CDR1 SQVTM, CDR2 ANQGSEA.

The chain employs TRBV4-3 and TRBJ1-1, with TRBD1 identical over 9 bases. J was trimmed by 2 bases and V by 3 bases; bases with no gene match: 13. The CDR3 consists of 18 residues. In germline, CDR1 is LGHNA, CDR2 YSLEER. CDR3 sequence (DNA): TGCGCCAGCAGCCAGGAGTATACGGGACAGGGACACAACACTGAAGCTTTCTTT. Translation: CASSQEYTGQGHNTEAFF.

The chain uses TRBV6-4 and TRBJ1-1; no definite D call. The CDR3 spans 14 residues. With 3 bases removed from V and 2 bases from J, the gap between germline ends came to 10 bases. In germline, CDR1 is MRHNA, CDR2 SNTAGT. The CDR3 is CASSERERNTEAFF. The CDR3 nucleotides are TGTGCCAGCAGTGAGAGGGAACGTAACACTGAAGCTTTCTTT.

This clone was counted between two and nine times. V usage is TRBV4-2 and J usage is TRBJ2-3; 9 positions agree with TRBD2. CDR3 length: 22 residues. V was clipped by 2 bases and J by 0 bases; unmatched bases: 21. Per germline, CDR1 LGHNA and CDR2 YNFKEQ. The CDR3: CASSQTRLREGLAASSTDTQYF. In DNA form, the CDR3 reads TGTGCCAGCAGCCAAACTAGATTGCGGGAGGGCTTGGCGGCGTCTAGCACAGATACGCAGTATTTT.

The rearrangement uses TRBV10-1 and TRBJ2-7; 8 bases are shared with TRBD2. This CDR3 contains 13 residues. With 6 bases clipped from V and 4 bases from J, the junction kept 5 bases outside the gene matches. CDR1 WNHNN and CDR2 SYGVQD come from the germline V gene (reference sequence). As DNA, the CDR3 is TGCGCCAGCAGAGAGCGGGAGAGGTACGAGCAGTACTTC. This gives the protein CASRERERYEQYF.

This clone was picked up one time. This chain's CDR3 is CASSILSSYNEQFF. CDR3 DNA sequence: TGTGCCAGTAGTATTCTGAGCTCCTACAATGAGCAGTTCTTC. V is TRBV19 and J is TRBJ2-1; D unresolved. Trimming stripped 3 bases from V and 0 bases from J, with 6 bases between. The CDR3 has 14 residues. Germline V gene lookup returns CDR1 LNHDA and CDR2 SQIVND (reference sequence).

The chain employs TRBV27 and TRBJ2-1; D unresolved. Trimming pared 8 bases from V and 4 bases from J, leaving 15 bases between. The CDR3 loop spans 14 amino acids. CDR1 is MNHEY, CDR2 SMNVEV, per germline (reference sequence). CDR3 in DNA: TGTGCCAGCGCTTTTGTAGGCGGATACAATGAGCAGTTCTTC. It is translated as CASAFVGGYNEQFF.

The gene calls are TRBV4-2 and TRBJ2-1; TRBD2 aligns across 11 bases. Germline V lookup: CDR1 LGHNA, CDR2 YNFKEQ. The junction had 5 bases not matched to a gene; V was cut back by 4 bases and J by 6 bases. This CDR3 is 15 amino acids long. This CDR3 is CASSPGTSGRNEQFF. The CDR3 DNA is TGTGCCAGCAGCCCCGGGACTAGCGGCCGCAATGAGCAGTTCTTC.

This clone was picked up a small number of times. This chain links TRBV9 with TRBJ1-2; 7 positions agree with TRBD1. V lost 4 bases to trimming and J lost 4 bases; unmatched junction nucleotides: 10. CDR3 length: 15 residues. Germline loops: CDR1 SGDLS, CDR2 YYNGEE. CDR3: CASSTNPGQLYGYTF. The CDR3 nucleotides are TGTGCCAGCAGCACCAATCCGGGACAGCTCTATGGCTACACCTTC.

This clone was seen once. This chain uses TRBV9 with TRBJ2-1, with 9 bases lining up with TRBD2. There are 15 residues in the CDR3. CDR1 and CDR2 from the germline V gene are SGDLS and YYNGEE. The junction had 6 bases not matched to a gene; V was cut back by 4 bases and J by 4 bases. CDR3 sequence reads: CASSQGLAGYNEQFF. CDR3 nucleotides: TGTGCCAGCAGCCAAGGGCTAGCGGGATACAATGAGCAGTTCTTC.

Details on this clone: The identical CDR3 is also encoded by other nucleotide sequences in the sample. J is TRBJ2-5 and V is TRBV7-9, with D maybe TRBD1 (6 bases). Trimming removed 3 bases at V and 5 bases at J, with 16 bases between. Germline loops: CDR1 SEHNR, CDR2 FQNEAQ (reference sequence). The CDR3 is 15 amino acids. The CDR3 protein is CASSFRQGFWETQYF. The CDR3 region has the DNA TGTGCCAGCAGCTTCAGGCAGGGGTTCTGGGAGACCCAGTACTTC.

The genes are TRBV5-4 and TRBJ2-7; 8 bases are shared with TRBD2. Germline V CDR1 and CDR2: SGHNT, YYREEE (reference sequence). J gave up 2 bases and V 2 bases, and 3 bases lay outside the gene matches. The CDR3 is 14 residues long. The CDR3 sequence is CASSLAGVAYEQYF. In DNA, the CDR3 is TGTGCCAGCAGCTTAGCGGGAGTGGCCTACGAGCAGTACTTC.

V is TRBV18 and J is TRBJ2-1, with 11 bases identical to TRBD2. The ends lost 3 bases at V and 8 bases at J; junction bases unmatched: 6. The germline V gene has CDR1 KGHSH and CDR2 LQKENI. The CDR3 runs to 15 residues. CDR3 protein: CASSPTSGSRDEQFF. For the CDR3, the DNA is TGTGCCAGCTCACCTACTAGCGGGAGTCGGGATGAGCAGTTCTTC. The variable domain in full, completed from reference TRBV18 and TRBJ2-1, reads NAGVMQNPRHLVRRRGQEARLRCSPMKGHSHVYWYRQLPEEGLKFMVYLQKENIIDESGMPKERFSAEFPKEGPSILRIQQVVRGDSAAYFCASSPTSGSRDEQFFGPGTRLTVL.